This TCR beta chain was recorded in a study of T cells after yellow fever vaccination. 5'RACE template switching generated TCR cDNA, adding a universal primer site and UMIs. MiXCR, run by TCRdb on the 5' RACE reads, gives a single entry per CDR3 protein. The sample carries 100,000 to 150,000 distinct CDR3 sequences, 6.5% to 8% recorded once. The table lists this clonotype with many counts. Its antigen remains unidentified. Overall study results and limits: The secondary response peaked faster, at day 5 versus 15, but was weaker. Post-booster repertoires contained most primary-vaccination clones again (about 95% CD4, 88% CD8). Clonotype sharing between CD4 and CD8 compartments was small.

This sequence was found in a man aged 18 to 30 who received the YFV17D yellow fever vaccine. Sample: CD4+ T cells sorted from PBMCs, taken more than 8 days after the first yellow fever vaccination.

CDR3 coding DNA: TGTGCCAGCAGCTTGGGCCAAGGAGGTCAGTACGAGCAGTACTTC. Amino acid sequence: CASSLGQGGQYEQYF. The rearrangement joins TRBV5-4 to TRBJ2-7, with D possibly matching TRBD2 (5 bases). The V end was cut by 0 bases, the J end by 4 bases, with 14 bases between. Germline lookup yields CDR1 SGHNT and CDR2 YYREEE (reference sequence). CDR3 length: 15 amino acids.